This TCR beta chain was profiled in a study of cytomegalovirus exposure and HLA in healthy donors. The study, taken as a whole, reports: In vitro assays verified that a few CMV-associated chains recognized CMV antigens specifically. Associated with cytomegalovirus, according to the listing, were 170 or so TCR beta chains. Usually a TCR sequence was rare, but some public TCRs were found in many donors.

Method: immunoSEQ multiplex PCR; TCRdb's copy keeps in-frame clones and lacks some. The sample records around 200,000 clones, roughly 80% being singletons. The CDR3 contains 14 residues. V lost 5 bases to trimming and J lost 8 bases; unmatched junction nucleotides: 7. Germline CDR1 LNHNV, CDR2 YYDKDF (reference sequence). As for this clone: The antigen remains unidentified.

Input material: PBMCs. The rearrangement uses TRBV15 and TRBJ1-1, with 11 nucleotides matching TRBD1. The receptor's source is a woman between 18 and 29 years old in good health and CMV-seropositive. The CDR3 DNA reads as TGTGCCACCAGCGAAGGGACAGGGGGGTTGGAAGCTTTCTTT. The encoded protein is CATSEGTGGLEAFF.